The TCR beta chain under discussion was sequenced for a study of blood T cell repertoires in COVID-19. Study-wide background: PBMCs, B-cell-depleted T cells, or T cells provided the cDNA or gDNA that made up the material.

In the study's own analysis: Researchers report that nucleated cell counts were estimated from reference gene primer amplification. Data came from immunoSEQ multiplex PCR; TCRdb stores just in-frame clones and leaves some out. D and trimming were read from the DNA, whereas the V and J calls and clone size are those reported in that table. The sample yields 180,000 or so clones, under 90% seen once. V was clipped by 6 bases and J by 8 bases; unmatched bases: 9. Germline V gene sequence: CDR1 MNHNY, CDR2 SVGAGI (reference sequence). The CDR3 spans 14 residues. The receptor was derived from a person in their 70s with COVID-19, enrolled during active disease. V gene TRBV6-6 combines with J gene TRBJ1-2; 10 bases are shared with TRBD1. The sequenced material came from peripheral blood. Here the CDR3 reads CASRPGQGTRGYTF. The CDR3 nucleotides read TGTGCCAGCAGACCGGGACAGGGGACTCGGGGCTACACCTTC.